Listed below are T cell receptor beta chains from one sample, sequenced in a study of shared clonotypes between healthy human individuals. Generated by immunoSEQ multiplex PCR, the TCRdb table keeps only in-frame clones and is missing some. The sample lists about 96,000 clones; 40% to 55% were seen once. The sequenced material came from PBMCs. These receptors originate from a woman between 35 and 50 years old in good health. Some clones in this sample may be carry-over from other donors' samples. Both conserved end residues are part of each CDR3. The D gene is left open where the match is weak. The size of a clone is reported for some rows only, either as once, few or many, or as a class for expanded clones.

TRBJ1-1 | few | TRBV11-2 | . | CASSLGGDTEAFF | TGTGCCAGCAGCTTAGGTGGGGACACTGAAGCTTTCTTT
TRBJ2-3 | few | TRBV11-2 | TRBD1 | CASSRDRLTDTQYF | TGTGCCAGCAGCCGGGACAGGTTAACAGATACGCAGTATTTT
TRBJ2-1 | . | TRBV29-1 | TRBD2 | CSGEASGRNEQFF | TGCAGCGGCGAGGCTAGCGGAAGAAATGAGCAGTTCTTC
TRBJ1-2 | once | TRBV6-1 | TRBD1 | CASSRDREANYGYTF | TGTGCCAGCAGCCGGGACAGGGAAGCTAACTATGGCTACACCTTC
TRBJ2-7 | . | TRBV30 | . | CAWSVDSYEQYF | TGTGCCTGGAGTGTTGACAGCTACGAGCAGTACTTC
TRBJ2-1 | . | TRBV27 | TRBD2 | CASRPIAGEQFF | TGTGCCAGCAGACCAATAGCGGGAGAGCAGTTCTTC
TRBJ1-4 | few | TRBV28 | . | CATGDVATNEKLFF | TGTGCCACAGGGGATGTCGCAACTAATGAAAAACTGTTTTTT
TRBJ1-1 | . | TRBV7-8 | . | CASSSPVGNTEAFF | TGTGCCAGCAGCTCTCCCGTTGGGAACACTGAAGCTTTCTTT
TRBJ1-1 | few | TRBV6-1 | . | CASKIYGGQNTEAFF | TGTGCCAGCAAGATTTACGGCGGACAGAACACTGAAGCTTTCTTT
TRBJ1-3 | . | TRBV2 | . | CASQGYGGNTIYF | TGTGCCAGCCAGGGGTACGGAGGAAACACCATATATTTT
TRBJ1-2 | many | TRBV19 | TRBD1 | CASSTQGANYGYTF | TGTGCCAGTAGTACACAGGGGGCAAACTATGGCTACACCTTC
TRBJ1-3 | . | TRBV29-1 | . | CSVGQAENTIYF | TGCAGCGTTGGACAGGCGGAAAACACCATATATTTT
TRBJ2-7 | few | TRBV21-1 | . | CASSSLSIEGRGVNF | TGTGCCAGCAGCAGCCTTAGCATTGAGGGGAGGGGGGTAAACTTC
TRBJ2-3 | . | TRBV7-8 | . | CASSDGLRSTDTQYF | TGTGCCAGCAGCGACGGACTAAGAAGCACAGATACGCAGTATTTT
TRBJ2-7 | . | TRBV5-4 | . | CASSPNPYEQYF | TGTGCCAGCAGCCCAAATCCATACGAGCAGTACTTC
TRBJ1-2 | . | TRBV28 | . | CASLRGVIASFGYTF | TGTGCCAGCTTGAGGGGGGTTATCGCGTCGTTCGGCTACACCTTC
TRBJ1-5 | . | TRBV7-2 | . | CASSLASQPQHF | TGTGCCAGCAGCTTAGCGAGTCAGCCCCAGCATTTT
TRBJ1-1 | many | TRBV30 | . | CAWSGRENTEAFF | TGTGCCTGGAGTGGCAGGGAGAACACTGAAGCTTTCTTT
TRBJ2-1 | many | TRBV4-2 | . | CASSHGDSYNEQFF | TGTGCCAGCAGCCACGGGGACTCCTACAATGAGCAGTTCTTC
TRBJ2-7 | . | TRBV18 | . | CASSPQGNEQYF | TGTGCCAGCTCACCGCAGGGGAACGAGCAGTACTTC
TRBJ1-4 | . | TRBV5-8 | . | CASSVYWATNEKLFF | TGTGCCAGCAGCGTGTACTGGGCAACTAATGAAAAACTGTTTTTT
TRBJ2-3 | . | TRBV7-3 | . | CASSLSRGRIDTQYF | TGTGCCAGCAGCTTATCGCGGGGCCGCATAGATACGCAGTATTTT
TRBJ2-5 | many | TRBV11-2 | TRBD1 | CASSSSTGAGETQYF | TGTGCCAGCAGCTCATCCACAGGGGCTGGGGAGACCCAGTACTTC
TRBJ1-2 | . | TRBV5-5 | . | CASSLVTGYGYTF | TGTGCCAGCAGCTTGGTAACCGGCTATGGCTACACCTTC
TRBJ2-5 | . | TRBV29-1 | . | CSVEDLPGIETQYF | TGCAGCGTTGAAGATTTGCCGGGGATAGAGACCCAGTACTTC